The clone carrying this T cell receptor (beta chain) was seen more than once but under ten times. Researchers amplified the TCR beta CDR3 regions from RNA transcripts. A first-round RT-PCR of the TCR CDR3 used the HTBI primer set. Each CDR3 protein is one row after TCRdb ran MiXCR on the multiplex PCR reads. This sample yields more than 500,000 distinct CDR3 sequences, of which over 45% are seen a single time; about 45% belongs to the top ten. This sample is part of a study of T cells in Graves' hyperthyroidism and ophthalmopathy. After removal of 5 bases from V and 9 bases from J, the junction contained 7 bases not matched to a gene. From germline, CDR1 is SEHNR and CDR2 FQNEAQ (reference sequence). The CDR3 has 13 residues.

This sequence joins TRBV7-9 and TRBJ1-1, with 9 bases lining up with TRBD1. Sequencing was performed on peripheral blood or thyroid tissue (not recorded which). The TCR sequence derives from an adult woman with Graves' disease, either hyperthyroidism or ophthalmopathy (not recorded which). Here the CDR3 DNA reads TGTGCCAGCAGCCACCGGGACAGGGAGAAAGCTTTCTTT. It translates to CASSHRDREKAFF.